This TCR beta chain was identified in a study of T cells expressing NK-cell markers. Overall study: Repertoires of TCR beta were obtained from T cells sorted as CD3+CD56+NKG2C+, CD3+CD56+NKG2C- and CD3+CD56-NKG2C+. General study findings and limits: NKG2C+ dominant clonotypes from over five donors made up roughly 1.0-7.5% of CD8+ T cells.

TCRdb re-called the 5' RACE reads and gives one entry per CDR3 protein, without DNA. The sample features about 410,000 distinct CDR3 sequences, with 9.5% to 12% in its top ten. On this clonotype itself: Its antigen is undetermined.

This sequence was found in a woman in her fifties or sixties in good health. Sequencing input: blood T cells: a sorted CD56 or NKG2C T cell subset, CD4+ or CD8+ T cells, or bulk PBMC T cells (not recorded which).

CDR3 in amino acids: CASSPGAGFTGELFF. The J gene is TRBJ2-2, the V gene TRBV7-9; TCRdb's D call of TRBD2 is untestable without DNA. Germline CDR1 reads SEHNR; CDR2 reads FQNEAQ (reference sequence). The CDR3 runs 15 residues. Variable domain in full (rest from reference TRBV7-9 and TRBJ2-2): DTGVSQNPRHKITKRGQNVTFRCDPISEHNRLYWYRQTLGQGPEFLTYFQNEAQLEKSRLLSDRFSAERPKGSFSTLEIQRTEQGDSAMYLCASSPGAGFTGELFFGEGSRLTVL.